The 23 T cell receptor beta chains given below trace back to one sample, sequenced in a study of CD8+ T cells in alopecia areata listed by TCRdb under 2018. Libraries were made using the immunoSEQ multiplex PCR assay. To provide template for TCR sequencing, every sample had RNA extracted and reverse transcribed into cDNA. Imported from immuneACCESS, the table was reduced by TCRdb to in-frame sequences with V and J called. These copies leave out some clones; in studies compared against another copy, an unresolved V gene accounts for under half, and the cause of the remainder is not known. Here the sample has about 97,000 clones; roughly 41% occur a single time. The ten top clones hold about 1.5% of the sample. The sequencing input was CD4+ T cells sorted from blood. These receptors originate from a human donor with alopecia areata.

The rearrangement joins TRBV6-6 to TRBJ2-7, with D maybe TRBD2 (5 bases). Germline CDR1 and CDR2: MNHNY and SVGAGI (reference sequence). The ends were cut back, 8 bases at V and 4 bases at J, with 15 bases in the middle. The CDR3 extends over 13 amino acids. This CDR3 is CASVPGREYEQYF. The CDR3 bases are TGTGCCAGCGTCCCGGGGAGAGAGTACGAGCAGTACTTC.

There are a few counts of this clone. The rearrangement uses TRBV7-2 and TRBJ1-2; no clear D gene. Trimming pared 2 bases from V and 7 bases from J, leaving 11 bases between. Germline-derived CDR1 and CDR2 are SGHTA and FQGNSA. The CDR3 runs 13 residues. DNA for the CDR3: TGTGCCAGCAGCTTAACAGTCTGGGCTGGCTACACCTTC. This codes for CASSLTVWAGYTF.

The rearrangement links TRBV30 to TRBJ1-1, with 7 nucleotides matching TRBD1. CDR1 GTSNPN and CDR2 SVGIG come from the germline V gene (reference sequence). The CDR3 extends over 13 amino acids. The V segment lost 4 bases and the J segment 1 base; nucleotides outside the gene matches: 3. CDR3 in DNA: TGTGCCTGGACAGGGGGGTGGAACACTGAAGCTTTCTTT. It translates to CAWTGGWNTEAFF.

This clone was seen a few times. The chain has TRBV7-2 and TRBJ2-2, with TRBD1 identical over 8 bases. J lost 5 bases, V lost 5 bases, and 7 bases had no gene match. This CDR3 has 15 residues. Germline V gives CDR1 SGHTA, CDR2 FQGNSA. DNA for the CDR3: TGTGCCAGCAGCACACGACAGGGGAAGACCGGGGAGCTGTTTTTT. Protein sequence: CASSTRQGKTGELFF.

J is TRBJ2-1 and V is TRBV30; TRBD2 matches at 9 bases. The CDR3 spans 14 residues. Germline V gene lookup returns CDR1 GTSNPN and CDR2 SVGIG (reference sequence). J was trimmed by 3 bases and V by 8 bases; bases with no gene match: 8. This chain's CDR3 is CASMAGGVYNEQFF. Written as DNA, the CDR3 is TGTGCCAGCATGGCGGGAGGGGTCTACAATGAGCAGTTCTTC.

The chain couples TRBV5-6 to TRBJ2-4; 7 bases line up with TRBD2. CDR3 length: 15 amino acids. Trimming removed 1 base from V and 2 bases from J; junction bases left unmatched: 3. CDR1 and CDR2 from the germline V gene are SGHDT and YYEEEE. The CDR3 here is CASSLYGGSKNIQYF. In DNA form, the CDR3 reads TGTGCCAGCAGCTTGTACGGGGGGTCCAAAAACATTCAGTACTTC.

V and J are TRBV5-6 and TRBJ1-4; weak D call: TRBD1 (5 bases). The CDR3 is 13 residues long. The V gene's germline CDR1 is SGHDT and CDR2 YYEEEE. V was pared by 2 bases and J by 8 bases, with 10 bases between. CDR3: CASSFTEGEKLFF. CDR3 nucleotide sequence: TGTGCCAGCAGCTTCACTGAGGGGGAAAAACTGTTTTTT.

This CDR3 reads CASSVQGLGEVETQYF. The CDR3 nucleotides read TGCGCCAGCAGCGTCCAGGGACTAGGGGAGGTAGAGACCCAGTACTTC. The chain uses TRBV5-1 and TRBJ2-5, with 8 nucleotides matching TRBD2. V shed 4 bases and J 4 bases; nucleotides not matched to a gene: 12. Germline-derived CDR1 and CDR2 are SGHRS and YFSETQ. The CDR3 totals 16 residues. Full variable domain (rest looked up from reference TRBV5-1 and TRBJ2-5): KAGVTQTPRYLIKTRGQQVTLSCSPISGHRSVSWYQQTPGQGLQFLFEYFSETQRNKGNFPGRFSGRQFSNSRSEMNVSTLELGDSALYLCASSVQGLGEVETQYFGPGTRLLVL.

This clone has a handful of counts. The gene calls are TRBV7-9 and TRBJ1-2; D call uncertain. V shed 2 bases and J shed 6 bases, with 13 bases lying between them. The CDR3 contains 14 residues. Germline CDR1 SEHNR, CDR2 FQNEAQ (reference sequence). CDR3 amino acids: CASSLRVERNGYTF. The DNA of the CDR3 is TGTGCCAGCAGCTTACGCGTCGAGAGAAATGGCTACACCTTC.

This chain links TRBV9 with TRBJ2-5, with 7 bases lining up with TRBD2. This CDR3 has 16 residues. The ends lost 1 base at V and 2 bases at J; junction bases unmatched: 8. Per germline, CDR1 SGDLS and CDR2 YYNGEE. The CDR3 nucleotides are TGTGCCAGCAGCGTATTAGAGGGAGGGCCTCAAGAGACCCAGTACTTC. Amino acid sequence: CASSVLEGGPQETQYF.

As concerns this clone: A read error may account for a junction end that differs from germline. The chain recombines TRBV29-1 with TRBJ2-7, with 8 nucleotides matching TRBD1. CDR1 SQVTM and CDR2 ANQGSEA come from the germline V gene. This CDR3 region has 11 residues. CDR3 region: CSATDRGHPYF. CDR3 DNA sequence: TGCAGCGCCACAGACAGGGGTCACCCATATTTC.

In its sample, this clone was seen a few times. The rearrangement uses TRBV27 and TRBJ2-3; 8 bases match TRBD2. This CDR3 comprises 12 residues. V trimming: 6 bases; J trimming: 5 bases; junction bases outside the gene matches: 1. Per the germline V gene, CDR1 is MNHEY and CDR2 is SMNVEV (reference sequence). The chain's CDR3 is CASSGGGDTQYF. DNA of the CDR3: TGTGCCAGCAGCGGGGGGGGAGATACGCAGTATTTT.

This rearrangement joins TRBV7-2 to TRBJ2-3, with D perhaps TRBD1 (5 bases). Germline V CDR1 and CDR2: SGHTA, FQGNSA. V dropped 5 bases and J dropped 0 bases, with 15 bases sitting between them. The CDR3 runs 16 residues. CDR3 nucleotides: TGTGCCAGCAGCCCTCGACAGATTGCTAGCACAGATACGCAGTATTTT. This translates into CASSPRQIASTDTQYF.

The genes are TRBV20-1 and TRBJ1-2; D uncertain. Per germline, CDR1 DFQATT and CDR2 SNEGSKA (reference sequence). The CDR3 sequence is 11 residues long. V lost 5 bases and J 1 base, leaving 5 bases between the germline ends. The CDR3 DNA is TGCAGTGCTCATTTTAACTATGGCTACACCTTC. Its translation: CSAHFNYGYTF.

This clone appeared a few times. The same CDR3 also results from other DNA sequences found in this sample. The rearrangement joins TRBV29-1 to TRBJ2-2, with unresolved D. Trimming took off 6 bases at V and 7 bases at J, with 9 bases between the two ends. Per germline, CDR1 SQVTM and CDR2 ANQGSEA. CDR3 size: 11 residues. The CDR3 is CSVGRGGELFF. CDR3 in DNA: TGCAGCGTAGGGCGAGGCGGGGAGCTGTTTTTT.

J is TRBJ2-5 and V is TRBV7-8; the D call may be TRBD1 or TRBD2 (6 bases each). The V gene lost 3 bases and the J gene lost 3 bases, with 20 bases spanning the gap. The CDR3 is made up of 17 amino acids. Germline lookup yields CDR1 SGHVS and CDR2 FQNEAQ. CDR3: CASSFRRGVRFEETQYF. CDR3 nucleotide sequence: TGTGCCAGCAGCTTCAGGAGGGGGGTGAGATTTGAAGAGACCCAGTACTTC.

This clone appeared once. The chain recombines TRBV30 with TRBJ2-1; TRBD2 aligns across 8 bases. Germline V gene sequence: CDR1 GTSNPN, CDR2 SVGIG (reference sequence). V was pared by 2 bases and J by 7 bases, with 10 bases of the junction left unmatched. This CDR3 has 15 amino acids. This chain's CDR3 is CAWSHFAGGRNEQFF. CDR3 in DNA: TGTGCCTGGAGTCACTTTGCGGGAGGAAGGAATGAGCAGTTCTTC.

In the case of this clone: Other nucleotide sequences from this sample produce the same CDR3. The chain links TRBV5-1 to TRBJ2-5, with 7 nucleotides matching TRBD2. CDR1 and CDR2 from the germline V gene are SGHRS and YFSETQ. The CDR3 has 14 residues. After removal of 7 bases from V and 2 bases from J, the junction contained 8 bases not matched to a gene. CDR3 amino acids: CASSLGGVQETQYF. In nucleotides, the CDR3 is TGCGCCAGCTCCCTGGGGGGGGTGCAAGAGACCCAGTACTTC.

This clone has only a few counts. The rearrangement uses TRBV7-2 and TRBJ2-1, with D possibly matching TRBD1 (5 bases). Germline V CDR1 and CDR2: SGHTA, FQGNSA. This CDR3 spans 16 amino acids. The V end lost 6 bases, the J end lost 0 bases, and 15 bases lay between the germline ends. CDR3 coding DNA: TGTGCCAGCAGTTCAGATGGGGCAGGCTCCTACAATGAGCAGTTCTTC. This sequence encodes CASSSDGAGSYNEQFF. The whole variable domain, filled in from reference TRBV7-2 and TRBJ2-1, reads GAGVSQSPSNKVTEKGKDVELRCDPISGHTALYWYRQSLGQGLEFLIYFQGNSAPDKSGLPSDRFSAERTGGSVSTLTIQRTQQEDSAVYLCASSSDGAGSYNEQFFGPGTRLTVL.

This clone appeared a few times. The rearrangement links TRBV7-9 to TRBJ1-1; 7 bases are shared with TRBD1. The CDR3 runs to 14 residues. V was pared by 3 bases and J by 7 bases, with 8 bases of the junction left unmatched. CDR1 SEHNR and CDR2 FQNEAQ come from the germline V gene (reference sequence). This CDR3 is CASSFLRQGGEAFF. The CDR3 nucleotides read TGTGCCAGCAGCTTTCTTAGACAGGGAGGTGAAGCTTTCTTT.

The genes are TRBV18 and TRBJ2-7; the match to TRBD1 covers 9 bases. Germline trimming cut 4 bases from V and 4 bases from J; bases unmatched to any gene: 8. Germline V gene sequence: CDR1 KGHSH, CDR2 LQKENI. This CDR3 region has 15 residues. In DNA form, the CDR3 reads TGTGCCAGCTCACAAGGGACAGGGAGCCGGTACGAGCAGTACTTC. This translates into CASSQGTGSRYEQYF.

This clone was counted between two and nine times. The gene calls are TRBV29-1 and TRBJ1-2; no clear D. Germline CDR1 is SQVTM and CDR2 is ANQGSEA. This CDR3 has 12 residues. The V and J ends lost 5 bases and 2 bases respectively, with 9 bases between them. The chain's CDR3 is CSVKGSNYGYTF. The CDR3, as DNA: TGCAGCGTTAAGGGTTCAAACTATGGCTACACCTTC.

This clone was counted a few times. This chain uses TRBV30 with TRBJ2-5, with D possibly TRBD1 on 5 matching bases. There are 16 residues in the CDR3. V shed 3 bases and J shed 0 bases, with 17 bases lying between them. From germline, CDR1 is GTSNPN and CDR2 SVGIG (reference sequence). This chain's CDR3 is CAWRASRLGHQETQYF. The CDR3 DNA reads TGTGCCTGGAGAGCAAGCCGGTTGGGGCACCAAGAGACCCAGTACTTC.